A single sample is the source of the 15 T cell receptor beta chains below, sequenced in a study of T cell repertoires in cytomegalovirus infection. In TCRdb, the reads were re-called with MiXCR into one record per CDR3 protein. The sample comprises roughly 280,000 distinct CDR3 sequences, roughly 15% of which are singletons, and 7.5% to 10% rests with the top ten. Sequenced input: PBMCs. Every receptor here comes from a human donor in good health (CMV status not recorded). Some clones in this sample may be carry-over from other donors' samples.

V gene TRBV14 combines with J gene TRBJ1-1, with 8 bases lining up with TRBD1. The junction had 7 bases not matched to a gene; V was cut back by 6 bases and J by 7 bases. This CDR3 has 13 amino acids. Germline V gene sequence: CDR1 SGHDN, CDR2 FVKESK. The CDR3 loop is CASRAGQVGEAFF. The CDR3 DNA follows: TGTGCCAGCAGAGCGGGACAGGTTGGTGAAGCTTTCTTT.

This clonotype was recorded at least ten times. The chain is built from TRBV7-8 and TRBJ2-7; D ambiguous. Trimming left V 1 base short and J 0 bases short, with 7 bases between. Per the germline V gene, CDR1 is SGHVS and CDR2 is FQNEAQ. The CDR3 sequence is 14 residues long. The CDR3 loop reads CASSLELTSYEQYF. Here the CDR3 DNA reads TGTGCCAGCAGCTTAGAGCTAACCTCCTACGAGCAGTACTTC.

This clonotype was counted a few times. The V gene is TRBV20-1, the J gene TRBJ1-1, with a tentative D call TRBD1 (6 bases). CDR3 size: 15 residues. With 0 bases removed from V and 11 bases from J, the gap between germline ends came to 22 bases. Germline V gene data show CDR1 as DFQATT and CDR2 as SNEGSKA (reference sequence). The CDR3, as DNA: TGCAGTGCTAGAGATGTTCGAGGGGGGCTCCAGCAGGCTTTCTTT. This codes for CSARDVRGGLQQAFF.

There are a few counts of this clonotype. This chain connects TRBV20-1 to TRBJ2-1; 7 bases match TRBD2. The V and J ends lost 0 bases and 8 bases, in that order; junction bases with no gene match: 10. This CDR3 is built from 15 residues. Germline V gene sequence: CDR1 DFQATT, CDR2 SNEGSKA (reference sequence). The CDR3 bases are TGCAGTGCTAGAGATGAGGGGCGGAGCGGGGATGAGCAGTTCTTC. Amino acid sequence: CSARDEGRSGDEQFF.

This clonotype came up many times. The V gene is TRBV19, the J gene TRBJ2-1; D may correspond to TRBD1 or TRBD2 (7 bases each). The germline V gene encodes CDR1 LNHDA and CDR2 SQIVND (reference sequence). V was pared by 6 bases and J by 1 base, with 34 bases between. The length of the CDR3 is 22 residues. Written as DNA, the CDR3 is TGTGCCAGTAGCCGCCCTCAGACGTACAGGGGAGTCGGCGGGGGATCCTACAATGAGCAGTTCTTC. This gives the protein CASSRPQTYRGVGGGSYNEQFF.

The V call is TRBV5-6, the J call TRBJ2-5; 9 bases agree with TRBD2. The CDR3 consists of 16 residues. Germline V gene sequence: CDR1 SGHDT, CDR2 YYEEEE. Trimming took 4 bases from V and 4 from J; bases not matched to a gene: 11. The CDR3 loop is CASSDPGTSLAETQYF. The CDR3 DNA sequence: TGTGCCAGCAGCGACCCGGGGACTAGCCTGGCAGAGACCCAGTACTTC.

This clonotype was recorded at least ten times. The chain recombines TRBV4-1 with TRBJ2-1, with D unresolved. Germline CDR1 reads MGHRA; CDR2 reads YSYEKL. The CDR3 runs to 12 residues. Trimming removed 2 bases at V and 7 bases at J, with 6 bases between. The CDR3, as DNA: TGCGCCAGCAGCCAAAATGGGAATGAGCAGTTCTTC. Translating gives CASSQNGNEQFF.

The table lists this clonotype with many counts. The chain uses TRBV7-2 and TRBJ2-7; 16 bases map to TRBD2. The CDR3 is made up of 19 amino acids. The V gene's germline CDR1 is SGHTA and CDR2 FQGNSA. V trimming: 0 bases; J trimming: 6 bases; junction bases outside the gene matches: 11. CDR3 protein: CASSLAPGGTSGRASEQYF. Here the CDR3 DNA reads TGTGCCAGCAGCTTAGCGCCGGGGGGGACTAGCGGGAGGGCCTCCGAGCAGTACTTC. The whole variable domain, filled in from reference TRBV7-2 and TRBJ2-7, reads GAGVSQSPSNKVTEKGKDVELRCDPISGHTALYWYRQSLGQGLEFLIYFQGNSAPDKSGLPSDRFSAERTGGSVSTLTIQRTQQEDSAVYLCASSLAPGGTSGRASEQYFGPGTRLTVT.

This chain connects TRBV19 to TRBJ2-1, with D perhaps matching TRBD1 or TRBD2 (6 bases each). CDR1 LNHDA and CDR2 SQIVND come from the germline V gene (reference sequence). The CDR3 length is 17 residues. The V and J ends lost 6 bases and 4 bases respectively, with 22 bases between them. The CDR3, as DNA: TGTGCCAGTAGAAATACCTTGGGGGGCCTGGCGTACAATGAGCAGTTCTTC. Translating gives CASRNTLGGLAYNEQFF. The full variable domain, rest sourced from reference TRBV19 and TRBJ2-1, is DGGITQSPKYLFRKEGQNVTLSCEQNLNHDAMYWYRQDPGQGLRLIYYSQIVNDFQKGDIAEGYSVSREKKESFPLTVTSAQKNPTAFYLCASRNTLGGLAYNEQFFGPGTRLTVL.

This chain uses TRBV20-1 with TRBJ1-5; TRBD1 agrees at 8 bases. The CDR3 totals 12 residues. V gave up 6 bases and J gave up 5 bases; unmatched junction bases: 3. The germline V gene has CDR1 DFQATT and CDR2 SNEGSKA (reference sequence). CDR3 region: CSAQTGDQPQHF. CDR3 in DNA: TGCAGTGCCCAGACAGGGGATCAGCCCCAGCATTTT.

The table lists this clonotype with many counts. The chain links TRBV7-2 to TRBJ1-1; 7 nucleotides line up with TRBD1. CDR1 SGHTA and CDR2 FQGNSA come from the germline V gene. Trimming removed 5 bases from V and 7 bases from J; junction bases left unmatched: 4. The CDR3 runs to 12 residues. CDR3: CASSPDRDEAFF. DNA for the CDR3: TGTGCCAGCAGCCCCGACAGGGATGAAGCTTTCTTT.

In its sample, this clonotype was seen many times. The DNA is omitted, as the CDR3 cannot be located on it reliably, and the CDR3 follows TCRdb's listing. The V and J genes are TRBV7-5 and TRBJ2-3; the tabulated D call, TRBD1, remains unverified against the DNA. TRBV7-5 is a pseudogene. Including both end residues, the CDR3 is 16 amino acids long. The CDR3 spells CISVSEATHPTGSQYF.

The V call is TRBV10-3, the J call TRBJ1-1; D not certain. The CDR3 covers 14 residues. Germline V CDR1 and CDR2: ENHRY, SYGVKD. Trimming took off 6 bases at V and 0 bases at J, with 11 bases between the two ends. The CDR3 reads CAIRGGGLNTEAFF. The CDR3 DNA is TGTGCCATCAGGGGAGGTGGGTTGAACACTGAAGCTTTCTTT.

This clonotype was recorded only once. This chain joins TRBV15 and TRBJ2-1; D is possibly TRBD2 (6 bases). The CDR3 is 19 amino acids. CDR1 and CDR2 (germline): LNHNV, YYDKDF (reference sequence). V was clipped by 3 bases and J by 1 base, with 22 bases between them. DNA of the CDR3: TGTGCCACCAGCAGCCCCGGCGGGGACCAAGGGGTTTCCTACAATGAGCAGTTCTTC. Its translation is CATSSPGGDQGVSYNEQFF.

The chain carries TRBV20-1 and TRBJ1-2; no firm D call. V lost 1 base, J lost 8 bases, and 11 bases lay in between. The CDR3 is 12 amino acids. Germline lookup yields CDR1 DFQATT and CDR2 SNEGSKA (reference sequence). As DNA, the CDR3 is TGCAGTGCTAGAGTGACGGGAGGAGGCTACACCTTC. Residues: CSARVTGGGYTF.